This paragraph reports one T cell receptor (beta chain). The sample holds many counts of this clone. Its antigen target is currently unknown. No qualities accompany the bases; no much larger clone lies one base away. None of the patients had been given any treatment before thyroid surgery. Using T-cell receptor beta sequencing, the study looked back at clinical samples from patients collected from about 2011 to 2018. This entry comes from a study of metastatic and nonmetastatic thyroid tumors (TCRdb year 2020). Regarding the complete study: Repertoires from peripheral blood and from tumor or nodule tissue samples of malignant and benign thyroid patients were compared. Overall results and qualifications from the work: In both blood and tumor samples, TCR beta diversity was reported to be significantly higher in malignant tumors than in benign nodules.

V is reduced by 0 bases and J by 12 bases, leaving a spacing of 11 bases between them. The CDR3 contains 12 residues, cysteine and phenylalanine counted. The sequence is cut down to CDR3 DNA, 36 bases in frame from base 1. CDR1 and CDR2 are drawn from the germline V gene (reference sequence): LGHDT, YNNKEL. The library was generated by PCR. Sequencing relied on an Illumina HiSeq 4000. The TCR beta-chain CDR3 region of each patient was profiled by high-throughput sequencing. Regarding the original processing steps: The researchers built a classifier to tell apart papillary thyroid cancer patients with distant metastasis, based on CDR3 differences among clinicopathological groups. The Shannon index was used to measure repertoire diversity, and the Morisita-Horn index was used to measure how similar tumor and blood repertoires were. TCRdb redid the processing of the public reads, applying fastp at Q25 and MiXCR, and retained in-frame beta chains. Clone size and V and J calls follow TCRdb, not the original study. In all, the sample holds more than 6,000 clones, and 16% of those were seen once. The leading ten clones occupy approximately 12% of the sample.

This receptor was obtained from a male donor with papillary thyroid cancer or a benign thyroid nodule (not recorded which). Some clones in this sample may be carry-over from other donors' samples. The chain is encoded by TRBV3-1 joined to TRBJ2-5; no D gene call is confident. Sample: tumor tissue. The CDR3 protein sequence reads: CASSQERGPKYF. The sequence in DNA is TGTGCCAGCAGCCAAGAAAGAGGCCCTAAGTACTTC.